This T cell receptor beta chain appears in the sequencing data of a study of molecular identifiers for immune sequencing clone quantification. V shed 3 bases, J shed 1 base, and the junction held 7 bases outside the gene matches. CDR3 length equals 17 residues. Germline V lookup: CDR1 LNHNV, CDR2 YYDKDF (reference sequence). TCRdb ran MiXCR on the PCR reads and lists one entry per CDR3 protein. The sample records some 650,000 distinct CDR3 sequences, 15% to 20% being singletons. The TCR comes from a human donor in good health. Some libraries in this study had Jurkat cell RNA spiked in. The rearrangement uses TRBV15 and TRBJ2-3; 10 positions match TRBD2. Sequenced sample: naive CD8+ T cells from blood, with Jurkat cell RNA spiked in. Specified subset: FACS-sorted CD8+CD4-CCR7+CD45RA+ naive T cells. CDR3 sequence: CATSRPSGRSGTDTQYF. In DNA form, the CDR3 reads TGTGCCACCAGCAGGCCTAGCGGGAGATCCGGCACAGATACGCAGTATTTT.